The T cell receptor beta chain under discussion was sequenced for a study of T cells in tumors after PD-1 blockade. Study-level background: No patient had prior checkpoint blockade, systemic immunosuppression, or radiotherapy within 4 weeks. Mean per blood sample: roughly 100,000 templates (roughly 22,000-257,772), roughly 34,000 unique clonotypes. During anti-PD-1 treatment, some patients continued daily vismodegib 150 mg.

Assay: immunoSEQ multiplex PCR; the TCRdb copy retains only in-frame clones and omits some. The table shows 45,000 to 60,000 clones, with over 75% occurring only once. V lost 0 bases and J lost 6, with 9 bases in between. Looked up from germline, CDR1 is SNHLY and CDR2 is FYNNEI. CDR3 length equals 14 residues. J is TRBJ2-1 and V is TRBV2, with D possibly TRBD2 on 6 matching bases. This specimen consisted of PBMCs, obtained before anti-PD-1 treatment. The TCR was taken from a human donor with basal cell carcinoma. CDR3 DNA: TGTGCCAGCAGTGAAGCCGTGGGGGGCAATGAGCAGTTCTTC. Amino acids: CASSEAVGGNEQFF.